This T cell receptor beta chain was sequenced in a study of blood T cells in healthy people across ages. Whole-study findings and limits: A strong correlation was seen between TCR beta diversity and naive T cell percentage. Roughly linear declines in TCR beta diversity per million T cells occurred with age.

A second PCR, run for about 7 to 12 cycles, used a sample-barcoded 5' primer plus a J-beta primer mix. Each cDNA molecule carried a tag from a template-switch adaptor that contained 12 random nucleotides. TCRdb re-called the 5' RACE reads through MiXCR, storing one row per CDR3 protein. Found here are hundreds of thousands of distinct CDR3 sequences, approximately 31% of them singletons; the top ten hold approximately 15%. As regards this clonotype: The antigen is unknown.

The CDR3 is made up of 14 amino acids. The germline V and J ends were trimmed by 5 bases and 0 bases, with 10 bases remaining between them. Per the germline V gene, CDR1 is SGHTA and CDR2 is FQGNSA. The TCR originated in a woman older than 75 in good health. Sequencing was performed on blood. The rearrangement uses TRBV7-2 and TRBJ1-2, with a weak D call TRBD1 (6 bases). In nucleotides, the CDR3 is TGTGCCAGCAGCACCGGACAGACTAACTATGGCTACACCTTC. Translating it yields CASSTGQTNYGYTF.